This T cell receptor beta chain stems from a study of Graves' ophthalmopathy and Graves' hyperthyroidism. Study background: The study drew peripheral blood at initial diagnosis, before any treatment.

This clonotype was recorded at least ten times. Its matching antigen is unknown. The CDR3 consists of 14 residues. Germline V gene lookup returns CDR1 SGHAT and CDR2 FQNNGV. Unmatched junction bases numbered 7, after V lost 4 bases and J lost 4 bases. Study-level findings and limits: Sensitivity reached 87.88% and specificity about 81% for a 13-signature model separating ophthalmopathy from stable hyperthyroidism.

The authors amplified TCR beta CDR3 regions, and they did so from RNA transcripts for repertoire sequencing. RT-PCR with HTBI primers came first, then second-round multiplex PCR. TCRdb reprocessed the multiplex PCR reads via MiXCR and lists one record per CDR3 protein. This table has about 400,000 distinct CDR3 sequences, around 17% appearing once. Moderately to severely active ophthalmopathy under 3 months, CAS at least 3, NOSPECS at least 4. The authors diagnosed from clinical symptoms, serum thyroxine, TRAb, thyroid ultrasound and orbital computed tomography. The genes are TRBV11-2 and TRBJ2-7; 7 positions match TRBD1. The TCR comes from a woman aged 18 to 35 with Graves' ophthalmopathy. Sample: peripheral blood. DNA of the CDR3: TGTGCCAGCAGCTACGGGACAGATCTTTACGAGCAGTACTTC. This gives the protein CASSYGTDLYEQYF.